What follows describes a single T cell receptor beta chain. The antigen is not known. The V gene lost 5 bases and the J gene lost 0 bases, with 13 bases spanning the gap. The CDR3 extends over 16 amino acids. Per germline, CDR1 MNHEY and CDR2 SMNVEV (reference sequence). Researchers collected around 11 milliliters of peripheral blood from every single donor. Using a J-beta primer mix together with a sample-barcoded 5' primer, a second PCR was run for roughly 7 to 11 cycles. TCRdb re-called the 5' RACE reads through MiXCR, storing one row per CDR3 protein. The sample has over 700,000 distinct CDR3 sequences; about 25% are singletons. This entry comes from a study of blood T cells in healthy people across ages. The study, taken as a whole, reports: Age showed a roughly linear inverse relationship with TCR beta diversity per million T cells.

The sample also formed part of further work on T cells of mothers and their children. That work states: The authors added sample barcodes and 2-4 random nucleotides using the M1S primer of the second PCR. Related mother-child pairs showed slightly, non-significantly higher overlap than unrelated pairs.

The chain couples TRBV27 to TRBJ1-4, with D uncertain. The sample was blood. The sequence was collected from a boy aged 5-17 years in good health. The CDR3: CASSPSAYATNEKLFF. CDR3 nucleotide sequence: TGTGCCAGCAGTCCGTCGGCTTATGCAACTAATGAAAAACTGTTTTTT.